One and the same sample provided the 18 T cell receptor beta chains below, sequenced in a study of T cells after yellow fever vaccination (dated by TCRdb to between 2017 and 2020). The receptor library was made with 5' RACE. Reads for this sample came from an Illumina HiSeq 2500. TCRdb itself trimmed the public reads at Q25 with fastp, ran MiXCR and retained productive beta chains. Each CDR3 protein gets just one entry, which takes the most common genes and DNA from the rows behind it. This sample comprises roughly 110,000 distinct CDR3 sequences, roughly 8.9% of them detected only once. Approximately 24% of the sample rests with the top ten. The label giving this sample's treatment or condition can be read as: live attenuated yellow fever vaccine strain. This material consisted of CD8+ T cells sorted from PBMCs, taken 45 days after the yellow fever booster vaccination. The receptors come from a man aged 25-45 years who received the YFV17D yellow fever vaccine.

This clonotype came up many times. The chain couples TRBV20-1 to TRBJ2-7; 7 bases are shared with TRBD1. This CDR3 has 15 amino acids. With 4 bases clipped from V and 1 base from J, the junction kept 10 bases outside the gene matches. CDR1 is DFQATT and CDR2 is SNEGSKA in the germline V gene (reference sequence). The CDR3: CSAKKLGTASYEQYF. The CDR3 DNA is TGCAGTGCTAAGAAATTGGGGACAGCTTCCTACGAGCAGTACTTC.

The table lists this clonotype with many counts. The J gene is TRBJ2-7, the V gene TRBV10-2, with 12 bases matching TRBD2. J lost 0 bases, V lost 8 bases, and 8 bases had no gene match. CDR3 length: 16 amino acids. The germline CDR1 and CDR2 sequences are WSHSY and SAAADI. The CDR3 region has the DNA TGCGCCAGCGCTTGGACTAGCGGGGCCAGCTCCTACGAGCAGTACTTC. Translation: CASAWTSGASSYEQYF.

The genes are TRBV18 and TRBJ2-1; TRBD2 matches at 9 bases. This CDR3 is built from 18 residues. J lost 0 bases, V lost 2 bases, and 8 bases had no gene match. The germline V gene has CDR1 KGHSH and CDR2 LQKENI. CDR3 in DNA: TGTGCCAGCTCACCAACAGCGGGAGGTCAAAGCTCCTACAATGAGCAGTTCTTC. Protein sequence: CASSPTAGGQSSYNEQFF. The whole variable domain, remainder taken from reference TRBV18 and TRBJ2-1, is NAGVMQNPRHLVRRRGQEARLRCSPMKGHSHVYWYRQLPEEGLKFMVYLQKENIIDESGMPKERFSAEFPKEGPSILRIQQVVRGDSAAYFCASSPTAGGQSSYNEQFFGPGTRLTVL.

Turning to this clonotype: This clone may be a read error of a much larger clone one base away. The CDR3 loop is CAGGEPKQFF. CDR3 DNA sequence: TGTGCCGGGGGCGAGCCTAAGCAGTTCTTC. The V and J genes are TRBV6-6 and TRBJ2-1; maybe TRBD1 (6 bases). This CDR3 contains 10 residues. The germline V gene has CDR1 MNHNY and CDR2 SVGAGI (reference sequence). The V end was cut by 11 bases, the J end by 11 bases, with 13 bases between.

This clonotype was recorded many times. In DNA form, the CDR3 reads TGCGCCAGCGGTCTCGGCCTAGCGGAATACGAGCAGTACTTC. Protein product: CASGLGLAEYEQYF. This chain joins TRBV5-1 and TRBJ2-7; 7 bases are a match to TRBD2. The CDR3 is 14 residues long. Trimming removed 7 bases from V and 4 bases from J; junction bases left unmatched: 11. Per the germline V gene, CDR1 is SGHRS and CDR2 is YFSETQ.

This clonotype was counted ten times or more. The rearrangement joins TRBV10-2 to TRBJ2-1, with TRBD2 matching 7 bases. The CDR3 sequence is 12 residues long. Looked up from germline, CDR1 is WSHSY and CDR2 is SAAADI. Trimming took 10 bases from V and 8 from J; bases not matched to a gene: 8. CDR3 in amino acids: CAIQRDTHEQFF. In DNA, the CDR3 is TGCGCCATCCAGCGGGATACGCATGAGCAGTTCTTC.

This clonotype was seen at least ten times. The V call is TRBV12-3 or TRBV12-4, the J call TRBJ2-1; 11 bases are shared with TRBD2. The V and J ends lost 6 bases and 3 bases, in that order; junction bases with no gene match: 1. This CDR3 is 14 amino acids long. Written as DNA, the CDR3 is TGTGCCAGCAGCGGACTAGCGGGCTACAATGAGCAGTTCTTC. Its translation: CASSGLAGYNEQFF.

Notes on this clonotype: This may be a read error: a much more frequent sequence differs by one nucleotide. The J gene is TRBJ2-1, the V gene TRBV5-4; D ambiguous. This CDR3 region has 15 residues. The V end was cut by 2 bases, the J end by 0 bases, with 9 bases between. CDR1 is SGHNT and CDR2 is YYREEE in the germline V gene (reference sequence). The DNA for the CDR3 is TGTGCCAGCAGCTTCAGCGAGAGCTCCTACAATGAGCAGTTCTTC. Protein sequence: CASSFSESSYNEQFF.

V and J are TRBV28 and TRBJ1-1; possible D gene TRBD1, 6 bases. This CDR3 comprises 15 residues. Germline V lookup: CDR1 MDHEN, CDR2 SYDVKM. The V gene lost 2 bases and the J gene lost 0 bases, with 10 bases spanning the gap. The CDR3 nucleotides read TGTGCCAGCAGTTTAGTTGGGGGCCTGAACACTGAAGCTTTCTTT. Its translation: CASSLVGGLNTEAFF.

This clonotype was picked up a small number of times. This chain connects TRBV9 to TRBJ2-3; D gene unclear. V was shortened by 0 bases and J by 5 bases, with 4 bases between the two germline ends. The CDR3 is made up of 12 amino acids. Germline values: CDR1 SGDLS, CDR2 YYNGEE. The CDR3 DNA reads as TGTGCCAGCAGCGTAGACGGAGATACGCAGTATTTT. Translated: CASSVDGDTQYF.

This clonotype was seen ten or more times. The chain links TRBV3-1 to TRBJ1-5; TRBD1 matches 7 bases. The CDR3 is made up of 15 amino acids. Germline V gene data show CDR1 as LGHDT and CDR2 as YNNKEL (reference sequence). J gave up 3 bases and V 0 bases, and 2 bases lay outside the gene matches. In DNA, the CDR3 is TGTGCCAGCAGCCAAGAAAGGGGGCTCAATCAGCCCCAGCATTTT. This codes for CASSQERGLNQPQHF.

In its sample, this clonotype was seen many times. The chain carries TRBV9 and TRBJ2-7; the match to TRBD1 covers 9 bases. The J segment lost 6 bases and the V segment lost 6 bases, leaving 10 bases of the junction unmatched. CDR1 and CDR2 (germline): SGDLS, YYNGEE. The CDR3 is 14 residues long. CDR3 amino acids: CASNPGTGLSEQYF. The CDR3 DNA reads TGTGCCAGCAACCCGGGGACAGGGCTGAGCGAGCAGTACTTC. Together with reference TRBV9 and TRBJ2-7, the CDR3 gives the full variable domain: DSGVTQTPKHLITATGQRVTLRCSPRSGDLSVYWYQQSLDQGLQFLIQYYNGEERAKGNILERFSAQQFPDLHSELNLSSLELGDSALYFCASNPGTGLSEQYFGPGTRLTVT.

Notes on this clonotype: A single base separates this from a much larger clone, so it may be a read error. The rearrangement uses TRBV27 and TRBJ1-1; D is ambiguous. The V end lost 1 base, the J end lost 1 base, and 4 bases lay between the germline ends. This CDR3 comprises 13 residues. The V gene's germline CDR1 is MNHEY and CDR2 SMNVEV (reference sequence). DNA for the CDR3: TGTGCCAGCAGTTTATTTGCGAACACTGAAGCTTTCTTT. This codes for CASSLFANTEAFF.

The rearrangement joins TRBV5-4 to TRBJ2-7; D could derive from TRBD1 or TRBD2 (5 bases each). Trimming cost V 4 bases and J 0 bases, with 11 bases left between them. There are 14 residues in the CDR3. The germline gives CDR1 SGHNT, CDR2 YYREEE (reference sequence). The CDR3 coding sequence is TGTGCCAGCAGCCCGGGACCGCTCTCCTACGAGCAGTACTTC. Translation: CASSPGPLSYEQYF.

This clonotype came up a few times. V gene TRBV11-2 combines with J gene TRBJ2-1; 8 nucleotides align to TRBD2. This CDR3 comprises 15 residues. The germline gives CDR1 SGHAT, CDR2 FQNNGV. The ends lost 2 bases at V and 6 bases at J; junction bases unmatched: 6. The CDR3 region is CASSLSSSGLNEQFF. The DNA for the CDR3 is TGTGCCAGCAGCTTATCGTCTAGCGGGCTCAATGAGCAGTTCTTC.

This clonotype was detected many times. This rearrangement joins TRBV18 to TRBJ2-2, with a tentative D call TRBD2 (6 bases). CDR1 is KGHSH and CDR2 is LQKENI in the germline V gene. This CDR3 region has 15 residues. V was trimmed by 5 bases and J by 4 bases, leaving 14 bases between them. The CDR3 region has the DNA TGTGCCAGCTCAACCGGAGGAGGGATCACCGGGGAGCTGTTTTTT. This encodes CASSTGGGITGELFF.

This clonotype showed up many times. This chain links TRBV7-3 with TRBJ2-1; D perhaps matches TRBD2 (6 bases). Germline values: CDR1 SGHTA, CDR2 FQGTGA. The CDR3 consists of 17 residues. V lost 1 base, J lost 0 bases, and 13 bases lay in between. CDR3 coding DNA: TGTGCCAGCAGCTTAAATCCCGGGAGCGACTCCTACAATGAGCAGTTCTTC. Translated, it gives CASSLNPGSDSYNEQFF.

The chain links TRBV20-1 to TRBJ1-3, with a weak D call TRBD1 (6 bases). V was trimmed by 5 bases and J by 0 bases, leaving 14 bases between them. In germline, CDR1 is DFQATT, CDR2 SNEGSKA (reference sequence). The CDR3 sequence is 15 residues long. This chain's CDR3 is CSAWRGGSSGNTIYF. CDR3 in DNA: TGCAGTGCTTGGCGAGGGGGGAGCTCTGGAAACACCATATATTTT.